This TCR beta chain was found in a study of blood T cell repertoires in COVID-19 (dated by TCRdb to the early 2020s). With respect to the entire study: Collaborator samples came from the United States, Italy and Spain and covered acute and convalescent phases of COVID-19. The repertoires were released in a freely available public database meant as a resource for research on the immune response to SARS-CoV-2. The material from the prospective study consisted of cDNA or gDNA derived from T cells, B-cell-depleted T cells, or PBMCs. The samples were drawn from two sources: the first 160 participants of the ongoing ImmuneRACE study, and fewer than 1,500 subjects contributed by 6 global collaborators. Deeply sampled blood TCRbeta repertoires from subjects exposed to, actively infected with, or recovered from COVID-19 were included in the dataset. Where HLA class I and class II types were available, the types were taken from metadata supplied by the sample provider, not from assay-based typing. A de-identified subject ID, COVID-19 status, age in years and sex were almost always included in the sample metadata.

Including cysteine and phenylalanine, the CDR3 has 19 amino acids. CDR3 DNA only is kept here, 57 bases in frame from base 1. According to the germline V gene (reference sequence), CDR1 reads MNHNY and CDR2 reads SVGAGI. Relative to germline, V is missing 5 bases and J is missing 4 bases, with 18 bases of the junction outside any gene match. TCRbeta CDR3 regions were amplified from genomic DNA using the immunoSEQ Assay, a bias-controlled multiplex PCR. The published analysis was carried out like this. The number of nucleated cells in each sample was estimated by amplification of reference gene primers within the assay. To quantify the absolute abundance of each unique TCRbeta CDR3 rearrangement, sequence reads were collapsed and filtered. For each sample, productive Simpson clonality was calculated as the square root of Simpson's diversity index over productive rearrangements. Imported from immuneACCESS, the table was reduced by TCRdb to in-frame sequences with V and J called. These copies leave out some clones; in studies compared against another copy, an unresolved V gene accounts for under half, and the cause of the remainder is not known. V, J and clone size are those of that table, while D and trimming were read from the DNA. Present in this sample are some 30,000 clones, 84% of which were seen just once. The ten largest account for about 10% of the sample.

Whole blood was collected in K2EDTA tubes by collaborating institutions according to the institutions' own protocols. For TCRbeta analysis, collaborator samples were shipped as frozen whole blood, as isolated PBMCs, or as DNA extracted from either sample type. About this clone: Its antigen is still unknown. Base qualities are missing; no much larger clone stands one base away.

General findings and caveats noted by the study authors: The amount of clinical and demographic metadata varied by source and participant and was provided uncurated.

The sequenced material came from peripheral blood. The origin of this receptor is a man older than 75 with active COVID-19. The sequence is built from TRBV6-6 and TRBJ1-2, and 11 junctional nucleotides match TRBD1. The DNA sequence is TGTGCCAGCAGTCCCAACTCGAGGACAGGGGGCGCCCATTCCTATGGCTACACCTTC. Translation gives CASSPNSRTGGAHSYGYTF.